There are many counts of the clone carrying this T cell receptor beta chain. Its target is not known. This sample is part of a study of early T cells in non-severe SARS-CoV-2 infection. TCRdb analysed the 5' RACE reads with MiXCR anew, one entry per CDR3 protein. This sample has about 100,000 distinct CDR3 sequences, with around 10% found just once. CDR3 length equals 14 residues. Trimming left V 3 bases short and J 10 bases short, with 16 bases between. Germline CDR1 is LGHNT and CDR2 is FRNRAP. Study-level points and caveats: Reliance on VDJdb matching favored anti-spike CD8 responses; private and CD4 specificities were missed.

The chain carries TRBV12-5 and TRBJ2-4; a weak D match, TRBD2 (6 bases). This receptor was identified in an adult who was a healthcare worker with PCR-confirmed SARS-CoV-2 infection or an uninfected control (not recorded which). The specimen was whole blood. The DNA for the CDR3 is TGTGCTAGTGGTTTCTGGGGTCAGGAGGGTATTCAGTACTTC. Its protein product is CASGFWGQEGIQYF.